This T cell receptor beta chain is from a study of Ad26.COV2.S vaccination and SARS-CoV-2 variants. Study at large: Trial arm assignment for the donor was COV1001 Ad26.COV2.S.

Regarding treatment: some 19 received Ad26.COV2.S at low or high dose, single or two shots; a few received placebo; per-sample allocation not given. All samples were drawn on day 63, counting from the first vaccine or placebo injection. This person who donated was an adult of 18-55 years in Boston. Profiled with immunoSEQ multiplex PCR; TCRdb holds only in-frame clones, not every one. The sample records around 400,000 clones, about four fifths being singletons. Sequenced material: peripheral blood, taken in a trial of Ad26.COV2.S vaccine versus placebo. The TCR comes from a person between 18 and 60 years old who received the Ad26.COV2.S COVID-19 vaccine or a placebo.

As DNA, the CDR3 is TGTGCCAGTAGTATGATCGATCTAACTTTTCAGCCCCAGCATTTT. Encoded protein: CASSMIDLTFQPQHF. The rearrangement joins TRBV19 to TRBJ1-5; unclear D gene. Looked up from germline, CDR1 is LNHDA and CDR2 is SQIVND (reference sequence). The CDR3 spans 15 residues. The V end was cut by 3 bases, the J end by 6 bases, with 15 bases between. The whole variable domain, filled in from reference TRBV19 and TRBJ1-5, reads DGGITQSPKYLFRKEGQNVTLSCEQNLNHDAMYWYRQDPGQGLRLIYYSQIVNDFQKGDIAEGYSVSREKKESFPLTVTSAQKNPTAFYLCASSMIDLTFQPQHFGDGTRLSIL.